This TCR beta chain came from a study of cytomegalovirus exposure and HLA in healthy donors. PCR was performed using 60 Vbeta and 13 Jbeta primers. Here immunoSEQ multiplex PCR was the method, and the copy in TCRdb shows in-frame clones only, minus some. The table includes about 110,000 clones, 55% to 85% detected once. A word on this clone: Its target is not known.

Trimming cost V 1 base and J 3 bases, with 12 bases left between them. CDR1 is SEHNR, CDR2 FQNEAQ, per germline (reference sequence). The CDR3 loop spans 15 amino acids. Study-level findings and limits: Common viral pathogens seemed to be connected with several of the most significant clusters, according to a later analysis.

The origin of this receptor is a man aged 30 to 45 in good health and CMV-seronegative. The chain has TRBV7-9 and TRBJ1-1; perhaps TRBD1 as D (5 bases). Sequencing used PBMCs. CDR3 in amino acids: CASSLEGREDTEAFF. In DNA, the CDR3 is TGTGCCAGCAGCTTAGAGGGGCGGGAGGACACTGAAGCTTTCTTT.